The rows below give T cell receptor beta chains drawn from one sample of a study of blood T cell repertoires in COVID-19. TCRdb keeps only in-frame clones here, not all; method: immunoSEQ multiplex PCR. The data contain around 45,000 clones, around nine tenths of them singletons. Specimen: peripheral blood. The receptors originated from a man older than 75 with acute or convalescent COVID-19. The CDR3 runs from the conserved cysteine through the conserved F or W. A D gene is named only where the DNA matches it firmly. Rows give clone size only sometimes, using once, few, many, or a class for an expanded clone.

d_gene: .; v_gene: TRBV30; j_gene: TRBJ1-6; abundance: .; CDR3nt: TGTGCCTGGAGTCCCACAACTTCACCCCTCCACTTT; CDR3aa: CAWSPTTSPLHF
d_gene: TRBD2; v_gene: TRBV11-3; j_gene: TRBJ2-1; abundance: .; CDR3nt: TGTGCCAGCAGCTTGGGGAGAGTAGCGGGGGGAAAGCAGTTCTTC; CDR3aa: CASSLGRVAGGKQFF
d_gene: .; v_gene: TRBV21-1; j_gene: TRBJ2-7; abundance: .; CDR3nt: TGTGCCAGCAGCAAAAAAAAGGAGGCCTGGGAGCAGTACTTC; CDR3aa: CASSKKKEAWEQYF
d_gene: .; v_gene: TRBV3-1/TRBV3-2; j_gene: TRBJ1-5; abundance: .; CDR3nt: TGTGCCAGCAGCCAGGGGGGTCAGCCCCAGCATTTT; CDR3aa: CASSQGGQPQHF
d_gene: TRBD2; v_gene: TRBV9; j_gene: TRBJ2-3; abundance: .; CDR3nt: TGTGCCAGCAGCGTAGTGGGACTAGCGGGGGGCACAGATACGCAGTATTTT; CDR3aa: CASSVVGLAGGTDTQYF
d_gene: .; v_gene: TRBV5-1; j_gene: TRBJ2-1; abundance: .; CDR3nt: TGCGCCAGCAGCTTCTCGGTGGGGCAATACAATGAGCAGTTCTTC; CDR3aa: CASSFSVGQYNEQFF
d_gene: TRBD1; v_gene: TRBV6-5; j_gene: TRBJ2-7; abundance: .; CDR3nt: TGTGCCAGCAGGTCTGACAGGGGGCGTTACGAGCAGTACTTC; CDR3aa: CASRSDRGRYEQYF
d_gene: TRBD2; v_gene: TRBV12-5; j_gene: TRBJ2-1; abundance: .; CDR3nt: TGTGCTAGTGGCGGGGGGTCCATTTACAATGAGCAGTTCTTC; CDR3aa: CASGGGSIYNEQFF
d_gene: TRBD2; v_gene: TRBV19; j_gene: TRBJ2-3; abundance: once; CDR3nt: TGTGCCAGTAGTGGGACTAGCGGGGGGGCAGGAGATACGCAGTATTTT; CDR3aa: CASSGTSGGAGDTQYF
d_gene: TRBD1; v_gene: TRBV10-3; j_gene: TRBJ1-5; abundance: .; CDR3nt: TGTGCCACCACTTCCGGGACAGGGGGCGATCAGCCCCAGCATTTT; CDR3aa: CATTSGTGGDQPQHF
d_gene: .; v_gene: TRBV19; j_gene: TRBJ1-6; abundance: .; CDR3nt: TGTGCCAGTAGTATTAGGAGGGGCCGTGCACCCCTCCACTTT; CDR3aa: CASSIRRGRAPLHF
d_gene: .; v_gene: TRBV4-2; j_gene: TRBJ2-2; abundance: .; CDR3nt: TGTGCCAGCAGCCAAGGATTTAATCGACTCAACACCGGGGAGCTGTTTTTT; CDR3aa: CASSQGFNRLNTGELFF
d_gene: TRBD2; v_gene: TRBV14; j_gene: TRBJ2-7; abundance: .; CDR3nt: TGTGCCAGCAGCCCCGGGGGGGGCGCTTACGAGCAGTACTTC; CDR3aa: CASSPGGGAYEQYF
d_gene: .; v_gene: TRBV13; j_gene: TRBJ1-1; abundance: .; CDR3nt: TGTGCCAGCAGCTTAGGTGGCCTGGCTTTCTTT; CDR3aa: CASSLGGLAFF
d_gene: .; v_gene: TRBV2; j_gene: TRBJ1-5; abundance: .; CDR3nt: TGTGCCAGCAGTGGCACAAACAGCAATCAGCCCCAGCATTTT; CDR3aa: CASSGTNSNQPQHF
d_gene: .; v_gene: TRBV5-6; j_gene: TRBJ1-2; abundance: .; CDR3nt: TGTGCCAGCAGCTTGCTATCCAGGGACACCTATGGCTACACCTTC; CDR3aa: CASSLLSRDTYGYTF
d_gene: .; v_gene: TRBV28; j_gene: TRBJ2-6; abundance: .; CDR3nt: TGTGCCAGCAGTTCCTGGCAGGGCACCTCTGGGGCCAACGTCCTGACTTTC; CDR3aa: CASSSWQGTSGANVLTF
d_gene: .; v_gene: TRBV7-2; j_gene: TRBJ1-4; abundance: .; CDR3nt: TGTGCCAGCAGCTTATTTGGGGGCGCTAATGAAAAACTGTTTTTT; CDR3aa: CASSLFGGANEKLFF
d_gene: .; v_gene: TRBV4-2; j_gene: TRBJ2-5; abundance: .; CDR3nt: TGTGCCAGCAGCCGCGCCCGGGAGACCCAGTACTTC; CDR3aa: CASSRARETQYF
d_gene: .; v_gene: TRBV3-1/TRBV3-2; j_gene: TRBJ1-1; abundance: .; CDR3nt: TGTGCCAGCAGCCAACGGACAGAGCCTGAAGCTTTCTTT; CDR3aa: CASSQRTEPEAFF
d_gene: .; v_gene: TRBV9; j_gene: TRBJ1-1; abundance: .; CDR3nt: TGTGCCAGCAGCGTCCAGGTAAACACTGAAGCTTTCTTT; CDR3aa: CASSVQVNTEAFF
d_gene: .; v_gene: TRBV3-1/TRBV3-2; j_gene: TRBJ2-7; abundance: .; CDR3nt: TGTGCCAGCAGTCCCCTTTGGGCCCCAGGCCCCTACGAGCAGTACTTC; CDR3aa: CASSPLWAPGPYEQYF
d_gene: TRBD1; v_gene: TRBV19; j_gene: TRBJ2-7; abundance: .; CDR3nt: TGTGCCAGTAGTAGGACAGGGCCCTACGAGCAGTACTTC; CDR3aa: CASSRTGPYEQYF
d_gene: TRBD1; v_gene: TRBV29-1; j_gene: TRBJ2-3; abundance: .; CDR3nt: TGCAGCGTTGACCCGACAGGGACGGGAGATACGCAGTATTTT; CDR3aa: CSVDPTGTGDTQYF
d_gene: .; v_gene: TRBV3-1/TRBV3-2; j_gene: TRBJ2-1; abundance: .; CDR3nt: TGTGCCAGCAGCCAAGATGGGCAGCGGTCCAGGGAGCAGTTCTTC; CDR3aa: CASSQDGQRSREQFF
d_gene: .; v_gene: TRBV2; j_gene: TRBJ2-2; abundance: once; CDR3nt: TGTGCCAGCAAGACTGACCGAGGGCCCGGGGAGCTGTTTTTT; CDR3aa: CASKTDRGPGELFF
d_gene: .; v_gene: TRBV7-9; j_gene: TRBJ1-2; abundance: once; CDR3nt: TGTGCCAGCAGCCTTCGGACTGCCGACACCTTC; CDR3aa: CASSLRTADTF
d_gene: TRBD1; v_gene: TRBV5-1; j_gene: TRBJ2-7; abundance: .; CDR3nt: TGCGCCAGCAGCGACCGGGACAGGGGCTACGAGCAGTACTTC; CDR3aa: CASSDRDRGYEQYF
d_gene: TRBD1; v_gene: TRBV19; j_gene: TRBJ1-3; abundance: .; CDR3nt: TGTGCCAGTAGTCTGGGACAGGGGGCGGCTGGAAACACCATATATTTT; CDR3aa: CASSLGQGAAGNTIYF
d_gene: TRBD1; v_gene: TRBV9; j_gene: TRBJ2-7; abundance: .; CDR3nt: TGTGCCAGCAGCGTAGGGGGACAGGGGGGCGAGCAGTACTTC; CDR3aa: CASSVGGQGGEQYF
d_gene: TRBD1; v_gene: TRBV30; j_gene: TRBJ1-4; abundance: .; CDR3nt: TGTGCCTGCAAAGGGACAGGAAATGAAAAACTGTTTTTT; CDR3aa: CACKGTGNEKLFF
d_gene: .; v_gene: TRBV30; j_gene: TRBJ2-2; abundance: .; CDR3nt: TGTGCCTGGAGTACTGTGTTTAGCACCGGGGAGCTGTTTTTT; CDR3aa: CAWSTVFSTGELFF
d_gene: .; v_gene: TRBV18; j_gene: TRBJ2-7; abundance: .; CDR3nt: TGTGCCAGCTCACCTCAGGGGACAAGAGCGGCAACGCAGTACTTC; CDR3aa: CASSPQGTRAATQYF
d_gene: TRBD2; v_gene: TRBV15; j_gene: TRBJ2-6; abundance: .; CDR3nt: TGTGCCACCACCCTTTGGGGAGGGGCTGGGGCCAACGTCCTGACTTTC; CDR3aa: CATTLWGGAGANVLTF
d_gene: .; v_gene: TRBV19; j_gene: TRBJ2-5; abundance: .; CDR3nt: TGTGCCAGTAGTCCGCAAGGGGCCCAAGAGACCCAGTACTTC; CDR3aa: CASSPQGAQETQYF
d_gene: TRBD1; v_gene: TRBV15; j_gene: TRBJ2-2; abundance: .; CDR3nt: TGTGCCACCAGCAGCCGCTACGGGGACAGGGAATCCACCGGGGAGCTGTTTTTT; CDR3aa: CATSSRYGDRESTGELFF
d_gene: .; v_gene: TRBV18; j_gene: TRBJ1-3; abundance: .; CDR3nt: TGTGCCACCACCGGCAGGAATGGAAACACCATATATTTT; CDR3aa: CATTGRNGNTIYF
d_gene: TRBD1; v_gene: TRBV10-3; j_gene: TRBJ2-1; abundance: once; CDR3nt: TGTGCCATCAGGGGGTTCGGGACAGGCGACAATGAGCAGTTCTTC; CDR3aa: CAIRGFGTGDNEQFF
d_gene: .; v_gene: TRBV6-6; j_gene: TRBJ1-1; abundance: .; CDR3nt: TGTGCCAGTCAGGGGTCCCCAAACACTGAAGCTTTCTTT; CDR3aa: CASQGSPNTEAFF
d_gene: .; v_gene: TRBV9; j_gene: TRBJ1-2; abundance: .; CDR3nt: TGTGCCAGCAGCCCGTCGGGGAGTCCCTATGGCTACACCTTC; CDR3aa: CASSPSGSPYGYTF